This is a list of T cell receptor beta chains from one sample in a study of human T cells and chemical hapten exposure. A single record per CDR3 protein comes from TCRdb applying MiXCR to the RACE reads. The table lists 11,000 to 15,000 distinct CDR3 sequences, roughly 15% of them singletons, with 7.2% in the top ten. The source was whole blood, collected in connection with sensitization to the hapten diphenylcyclopropenone (DPC). The receptors come from a woman between 25 and 40 years old with alopecia areata. Some clones in this sample may be carry-over from other donors' samples. The CDR3 runs from the conserved cysteine through the conserved F or W. D genes are given only for firm matches. A clone size is listed for some rows: how often the clone was seen (once, few, many), or a class if it is expanded.

>-|15|TRBJ2-7|many|TRBV3-1
TGTGCCAGCAGCACAACGGCCAGCTCTACCTACGAGCAGTACTTC
CASSTTASSTYEQYF
>-|11|TRBJ1-6|-|TRBV20-1
TGCAGTGCTAGAGATCAGTCACCCCTCCACTTT
CSARDQSPLHF
>-|13|TRBJ2-3|-|TRBV11-2
TGTGCCAGCAGGGACAGTAGCATAGATACGCAGTATTTT
CASRDSSIDTQYF
>-|14|TRBJ1-5|many|TRBV19
TGTGCCAGTAGTGTGCCAGGGCGCAATCAGCCCCAGCATTTT
CASSVPGRNQPQHF
>-|15|TRBJ2-1|many|TRBV20-1
TGCAGTGCCGATCAGATCGGCCCGGGGAACAATGAGCAGTTCTTC
CSADQIGPGNNEQFF
>-|13|TRBJ1-2|many|TRBV20-1
TGCAGTGCTAGCGAACAGGGATGGAAGGGCTACACCTTC
CSASEQGWKGYTF
>-|14|TRBJ2-6|-|TRBV20-1
TGCAGTGCGAGACAGCGCTCTGGGGCCAACGTCCTGACTTTC
CSARQRSGANVLTF
>-|14|TRBJ1-1|many|TRBV12-3/TRBV12-4
TGTGCCAGCAGTTTAAATGGGAGGAACACTGAAGCTTTCTTT
CASSLNGRNTEAFF
>-|13|TRBJ1-5|medium-sized|TRBV20-1
TGCAGTGCTAGAGACGGGGGCAATCAGCCCCAGCATTTT
CSARDGGNQPQHF
>-|14|TRBJ1-1|-|TRBV7-2
TGTGCCAGCAGCTTAATCACAGGGTACACTGAAGCTTTCTTT
CASSLITGYTEAFF
>-|12|TRBJ1-6|medium-sized|TRBV7-9
TGTGCCAGCAGCTTAATTTTATTACCCCTCCACTTT
CASSLILLPLHF
>-|15|TRBJ1-4|few|TRBV20-1
TGCAGTGCTCCACCCGCCGACAGAGTAGGTGAAAAACTGTTTTTT
CSAPPADRVGEKLFF
>-|13|TRBJ1-5|many|TRBV7-2
TGTGCCAGCAGCTACAGGGTAACTCAGCCCCAGCATTTT
CASSYRVTQPQHF
>-|12|TRBJ1-1|medium-sized|TRBV6-1
TGTGCCAGCAGTGAACCGAACACTGAAGCTTTCTTT
CASSEPNTEAFF
>-|14|TRBJ1-2|medium-sized|TRBV11-2
TGTGCCAGCAGCGCCGACATAGACTTCTATGGCTACACCTTC
CASSADIDFYGYTF
>-|13|TRBJ2-6|medium-sized|TRBV20-1
TGCAGTGCCCAAGGAATATTGGCCAACGTCCTGACTTTC
CSAQGILANVLTF
>-|15|TRBJ2-1|many|TRBV3-1
TGTGCCAGCAGCCAAGGCAGGGGTCCCGGCAATGAGCAGTTCTTC
CASSQGRGPGNEQFF
>TRBD2|14|TRBJ2-5|-|TRBV6-6
TGTGCCAGCAGTTACCCGACTAGCGAAGAGACCCAGTACTTC
CASSYPTSEETQYF
>-|13|TRBJ1-2|medium-sized|TRBV28
TGTGCCAGCACCCCCACGGGGGGGCATGGCTACACCTTC
CASTPTGGHGYTF
>-|13|TRBJ2-7|many|TRBV20-1
TGCAGTGCTCACACAAATCAGGCCTACGAGCAGTACTTC
CSAHTNQAYEQYF
>-|12|TRBJ1-2|many|TRBV28
TGTGCCAGCAGTTTACCCCGAGGCGGCTACACCTTC
CASSLPRGGYTF
>TRBD2|16|TRBJ2-4|many|TRBV20-1
TGCAGTGCCACCCTCGGAGCGGGAGGGGTCAAAAACATTCAGTACTTC
CSATLGAGGVKNIQYF
>TRBD2|17|TRBJ2-1|-|TRBV18
TGTGCCAGCTCACCACAGTTCCCTCTAGCGGGAGGTAATGAGCAGTTCTTC
CASSPQFPLAGGNEQFF
>-|15|TRBJ1-5|many|TRBV20-1
TGCAGTGCTAGACAGGGTCGGCTGGTGGGCCAGCCCCAGCATTTT
CSARQGRLVGQPQHF
>-|11|TRBJ2-5|medium-sized|TRBV2
TGTGCCAGCACAGGCAAAGAGACCCAGTACTTC
CASTGKETQYF
>-|13|TRBJ1-1|medium-sized|TRBV18
TGTGCCAGCTCACCTTCCGGGAACACTGAAGCTTTCTTT
CASSPSGNTEAFF
>-|15|TRBJ2-1|medium-sized|TRBV28
TGTGCCAGCGGGGTAGGGGACGGACCCTACAATGAGCAGTTCTTC
CASGVGDGPYNEQFF
>-|15|TRBJ2-4|many|TRBV18
TGTGCCAGCTCACCCGACGTTGGTGGGATGGGCATTCAGTACTTC
CASSPDVGGMGIQYF
>TRBD1|15|TRBJ2-5|few|TRBV5-1
TGCGCCAGCAGCGGGACAGGGGGCCTTCAAGAGACCCAGTACTTC
CASSGTGGLQETQYF
>-|14|TRBJ2-3|many|TRBV10-3
TGTGCCATCAGTGATCCCGGTAGCACAGATACGCAGTATTTT
CAISDPGSTDTQYF
>-|15|TRBJ1-3|many|TRBV10-3
TGTGCCATCAGTGAGTCGGACAGCTCTGGAAACACCATATATTTT
CAISESDSSGNTIYF
>TRBD1|15|TRBJ2-7|many|TRBV2
TGTGCCAGCTTTCAAGGACAGGTACTAGGCTACGAGCAGTACTTC
CASFQGQVLGYEQYF
>-|13|TRBJ2-5|few|TRBV29-1
TGCAGCGTGGAAATGTTGGCCCGGGAGACCCAGTACTTC
CSVEMLARETQYF
>TRBD1|15|TRBJ2-3|many|TRBV12-3/TRBV12-4
TGTGCCAGCAGCAGGGGACAGGGGGTGACAGATACGAAGTATTTT
CASSRGQGVTDTKYF
>TRBD2|16|TRBJ2-1|many|TRBV6-6
TGTGCCAGCACCCCTAGCGGGGTGGGATGGGGGAATGAGCAGTTCTTC
CASTPSGVGWGNEQFF
>-|15|TRBJ2-3|-|TRBV7-8
TGTGCCAGCAGTCCATTAGCAACTGGCACAGATACGCAGTATTTT
CASSPLATGTDTQYF
>-|12|TRBJ1-2|medium-sized|TRBV29-1
TGCAGCGTCGCCACAGGGAGCTATGGCTACACCTTC
CSVATGSYGYTF
>TRBD1|13|TRBJ1-2|medium-sized|TRBV29-1
TGCAGCGTTGATCGGACAGGGGTTTATGGCTACACCTTC
CSVDRTGVYGYTF
>-|14|TRBJ1-1|few|TRBV20-1
TGCAGTGCCCGAAACGGACAGAGGAACACTGAAGCTTTCTTT
CSARNGQRNTEAFF
>TRBD2|18|TRBJ2-1|many|TRBV6-2/TRBV6-3
TGTGCCAGCAGTTGGTCTACGCTAGCGGGAGCGCATTACAATGAGCAGTTCTTC
CASSWSTLAGAHYNEQFF
>-|13|TRBJ1-1|many|TRBV9
TGTGCCAGCAGCGTAGCCGGGTATGGTGAAGCTTTCTTT
CASSVAGYGEAFF
>-|13|TRBJ1-5|few|TRBV2
TGTGCCAGCAGTGATAAGGGTTATCAGCCCCAGCATTTT
CASSDKGYQPQHF
>-|13|TRBJ1-6|many|TRBV6-5
TGTGCCAGCGGTTACGGGGCGAGTTCACCCCTCCACTTT
CASGYGASSPLHF
>-|17|TRBJ1-1|medium-sized|TRBV5-1
TGCGCCAGCACGGGGTACGGGGGGCCCCTTGGCGACACTGAAGCTTTCTTT
CASTGYGGPLGDTEAFF
>-|13|TRBJ2-2|many|TRBV3-1
TGTGCCAGCAGCCAAGTATTTGCCGGGGAGCTGTTTTTT
CASSQVFAGELFF
>-|12|TRBJ2-3|-|TRBV20-1
TGCAGTGCTATTCTGGGGGCAGATACGCAGTATTTT
CSAILGADTQYF
>-|17|TRBJ1-6|many|TRBV20-1
TGCAGTGCTAGAGGGGACGGAGGCAGAGCACATAATTCACCCCTCCACTTT
CSARGDGGRAHNSPLHF
>TRBD1|15|TRBJ1-1|-|TRBV7-2
TGTGCCAGCAGCTCGGACAGGGCATGGAACACTGAAGCTTTCTTT
CASSSDRAWNTEAFF
>-|12|TRBJ2-1|-|TRBV6-2/TRBV6-3
TGTGCCAGCAGCCGAGGACCGACAGTGCCGTTCTTC
CASSRGPTVPFF
>-|16|TRBJ2-3|many|TRBV7-9
TGTGCCAGCAGCTTATTTGACAGCTATAGCACAGATACGCAGTATTTT
CASSLFDSYSTDTQYF
>-|13|TRBJ1-1|medium-sized|TRBV28
TGTGCCAGCAACACAGCCTTCAGGCCTGAAGCTTTCTTT
CASNTAFRPEAFF
>-|13|TRBJ2-2|many|TRBV6-4
TGTGCCAGCAGTGACTCGAGCACCGGGGAGCTGTTTTTT
CASSDSSTGELFF